This T cell receptor (beta chain) was recorded in a study of blood T cells in healthy people across ages. A second PCR of about 7 to 12 cycles used a sample-barcoded 5' primer and a J-beta primer mix. TCRdb analysed the 5' RACE reads with MiXCR anew, one entry per CDR3 protein. Found here are about 570,000 distinct CDR3 sequences, 27% of them singletons; the top ten hold approximately 18%. The TCR comes from a woman aged 70-85 years in good health. The sequencing input was blood.

CDR3 loop: CASGTGRGQETQYF. CDR3 bases: TGTGCCAGTGGCACCGGGCGGGGACAAGAGACCCAGTACTTC. The J gene is TRBJ2-5, the V gene TRBV28; D might be TRBD2 (6 bases). Trimming cost V 9 bases and J 2 bases, with 16 bases left between them. Germline CDR1 and CDR2: MDHEN and SYDVKM. The CDR3 consists of 14 residues.